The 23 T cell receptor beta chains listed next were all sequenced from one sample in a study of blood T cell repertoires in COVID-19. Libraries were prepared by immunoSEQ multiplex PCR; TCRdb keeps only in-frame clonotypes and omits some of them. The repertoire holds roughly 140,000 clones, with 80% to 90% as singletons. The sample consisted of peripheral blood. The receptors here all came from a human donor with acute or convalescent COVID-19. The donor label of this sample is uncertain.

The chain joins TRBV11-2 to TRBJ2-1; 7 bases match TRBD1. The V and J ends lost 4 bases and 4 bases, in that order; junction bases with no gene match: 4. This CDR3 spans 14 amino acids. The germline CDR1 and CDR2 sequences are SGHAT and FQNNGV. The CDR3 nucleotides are TGTGCCAGCAGCTACCGGGACAGTTACAATGAGCAGTTCTTC. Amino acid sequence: CASSYRDSYNEQFF.

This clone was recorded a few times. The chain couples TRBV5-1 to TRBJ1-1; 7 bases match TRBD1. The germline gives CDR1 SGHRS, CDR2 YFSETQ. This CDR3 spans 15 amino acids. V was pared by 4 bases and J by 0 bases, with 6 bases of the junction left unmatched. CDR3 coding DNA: TGCGCCAGCAGCATTGGGACAGTCATGAACACTGAAGCTTTCTTT. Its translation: CASSIGTVMNTEAFF.

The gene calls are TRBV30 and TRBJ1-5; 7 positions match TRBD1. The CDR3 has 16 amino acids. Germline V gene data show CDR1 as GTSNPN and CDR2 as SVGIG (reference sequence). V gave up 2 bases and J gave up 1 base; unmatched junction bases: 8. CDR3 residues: CAWSPRGLQSNQPQHF. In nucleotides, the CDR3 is TGTGCCTGGAGTCCAAGGGGGCTGCAAAGCAATCAGCCCCAGCATTTT.

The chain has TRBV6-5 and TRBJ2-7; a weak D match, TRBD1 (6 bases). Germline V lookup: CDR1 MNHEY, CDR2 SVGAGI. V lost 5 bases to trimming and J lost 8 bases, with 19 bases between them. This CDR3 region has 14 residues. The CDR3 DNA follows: TGTGCCAGCAGTCCCACCGGACAGCAATGGAAGCAGTACGTC. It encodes CASSPTGQQWKQYV.

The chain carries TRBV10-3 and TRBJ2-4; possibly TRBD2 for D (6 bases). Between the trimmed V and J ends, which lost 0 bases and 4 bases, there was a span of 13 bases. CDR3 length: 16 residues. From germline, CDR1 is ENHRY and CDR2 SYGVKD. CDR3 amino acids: CAISESIGEEKNIQYF. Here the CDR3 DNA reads TGTGCCATCAGTGAGTCGATCGGGGAGGAGAAAAACATTCAGTACTTC.

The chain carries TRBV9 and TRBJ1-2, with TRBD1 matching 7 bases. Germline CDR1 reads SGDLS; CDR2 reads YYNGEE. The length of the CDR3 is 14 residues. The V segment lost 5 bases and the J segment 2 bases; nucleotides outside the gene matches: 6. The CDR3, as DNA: TGTGCCAGCAGTCGGGACAGACAAAACTATGGCTACACCTTC. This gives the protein CASSRDRQNYGYTF.

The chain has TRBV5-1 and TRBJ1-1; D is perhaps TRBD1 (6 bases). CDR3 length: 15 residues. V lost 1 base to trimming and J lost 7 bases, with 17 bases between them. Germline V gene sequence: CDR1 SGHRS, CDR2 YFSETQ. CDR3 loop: CASSLFNGQSIEAFF. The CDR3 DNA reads TGCGCCAGCAGCTTGTTTAACGGACAGTCCATTGAAGCTTTCTTT.

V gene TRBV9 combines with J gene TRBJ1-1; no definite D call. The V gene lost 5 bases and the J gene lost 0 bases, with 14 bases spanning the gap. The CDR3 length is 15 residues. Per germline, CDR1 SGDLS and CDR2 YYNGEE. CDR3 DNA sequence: TGTGCCAGCAGTACCGGAGGGAACATGAACACTGAAGCTTTCTTT. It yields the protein CASSTGGNMNTEAFF.

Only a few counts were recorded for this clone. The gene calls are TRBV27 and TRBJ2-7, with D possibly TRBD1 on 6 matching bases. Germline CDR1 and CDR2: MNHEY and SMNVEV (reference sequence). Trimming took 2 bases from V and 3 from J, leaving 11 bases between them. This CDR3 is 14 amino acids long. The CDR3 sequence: CASSLKGTNYEQYF. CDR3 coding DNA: TGTGCCAGCAGTTTAAAAGGGACAAACTACGAGCAGTACTTC.

CDR3 DNA sequence: TGTGCCAGCACCCCCGGCGGGAATCTGAGGGAAAAACTGTTTTTT. Its protein product is CASTPGGNLREKLFF. The chain recombines TRBV6-5 with TRBJ1-4; D not resolved. The CDR3 consists of 15 residues. Germline loops: CDR1 MNHEY, CDR2 SVGAGI. V was pared by 7 bases and J by 8 bases, with 20 bases between.

CDR3 bases: TGTGCCACCAGCCCGGTAAACACTGAAGCTTTCTTT. Amino acids: CATSPVNTEAFF. J is TRBJ1-1 and V is TRBV15; no clear D. The CDR3 has 12 residues. Trimming took 5 bases from V and 2 from J, leaving 6 bases between them. Germline-derived CDR1 and CDR2 are LNHNV and YYDKDF (reference sequence).

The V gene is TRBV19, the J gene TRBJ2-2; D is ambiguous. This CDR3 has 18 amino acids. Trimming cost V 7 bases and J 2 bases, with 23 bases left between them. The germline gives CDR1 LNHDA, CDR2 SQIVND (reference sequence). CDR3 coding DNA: TGTGCCAGTACCCCCCGGTCGGTTCGAGGCAGTAACACCGGGGAGCTGTTTTTT. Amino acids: CASTPRSVRGSNTGELFF.

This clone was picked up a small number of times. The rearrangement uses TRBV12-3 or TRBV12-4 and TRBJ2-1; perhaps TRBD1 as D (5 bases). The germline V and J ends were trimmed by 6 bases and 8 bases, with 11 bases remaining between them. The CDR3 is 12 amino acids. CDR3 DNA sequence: TGTGCCAGCAGCGAAGGGGCGGATGAGCAGTTCTTC. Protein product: CASSEGADEQFF.

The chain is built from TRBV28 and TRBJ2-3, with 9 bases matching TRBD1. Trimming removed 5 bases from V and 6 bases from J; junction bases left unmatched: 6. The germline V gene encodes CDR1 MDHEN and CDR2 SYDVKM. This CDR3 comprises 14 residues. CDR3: CASSLGQGKDTQYF. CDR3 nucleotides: TGTGCCAGCAGTCTAGGACAGGGGAAGGATACGCAGTATTTT.

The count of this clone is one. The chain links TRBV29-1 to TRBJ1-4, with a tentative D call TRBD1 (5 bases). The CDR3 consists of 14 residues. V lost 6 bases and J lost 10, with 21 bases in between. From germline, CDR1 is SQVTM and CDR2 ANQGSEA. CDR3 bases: TGCAGCGTCAGAGGAGAGGATACAGGCTTAAAACTGTTTTTT. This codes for CSVRGEDTGLKLFF.

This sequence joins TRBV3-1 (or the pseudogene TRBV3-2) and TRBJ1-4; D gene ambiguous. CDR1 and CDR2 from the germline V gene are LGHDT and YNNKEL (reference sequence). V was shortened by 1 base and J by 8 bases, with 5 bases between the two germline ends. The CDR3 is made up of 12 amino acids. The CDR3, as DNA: TGTGCCAGCAGCCAAGGAGGAGAAAAACTGTTTTTT. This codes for CASSQGGEKLFF.

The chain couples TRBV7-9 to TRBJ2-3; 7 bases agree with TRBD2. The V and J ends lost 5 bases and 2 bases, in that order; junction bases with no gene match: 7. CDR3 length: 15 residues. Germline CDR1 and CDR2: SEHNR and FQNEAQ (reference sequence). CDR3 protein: CASSQPGLFTDTQYF. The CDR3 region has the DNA TGTGCCAGCAGCCAACCGGGACTATTCACAGATACGCAGTATTTT. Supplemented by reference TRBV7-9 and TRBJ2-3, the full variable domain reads DTGVSQNPRHKITKRGQNVTFRCDPISEHNRLYWYRQTLGQGPEFLTYFQNEAQLEKSRLLSDRFSAERPKGSFSTLEIQRTEQGDSAMYLCASSQPGLFTDTQYFGPGTRLTVL.

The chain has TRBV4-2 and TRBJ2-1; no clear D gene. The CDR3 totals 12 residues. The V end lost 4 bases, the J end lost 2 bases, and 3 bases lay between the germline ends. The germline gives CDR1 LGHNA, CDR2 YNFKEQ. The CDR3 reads CASSLTYNEQFF. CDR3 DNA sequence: TGTGCCAGCAGCCTAACCTACAATGAGCAGTTCTTC.

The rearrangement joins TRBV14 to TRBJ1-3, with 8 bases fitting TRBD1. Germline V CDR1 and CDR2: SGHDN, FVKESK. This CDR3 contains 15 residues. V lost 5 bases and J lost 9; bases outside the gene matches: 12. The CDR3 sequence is CASSYSGQAVGTIYF. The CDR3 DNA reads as TGTGCCAGCAGCTACTCGGGACAGGCCGTAGGCACCATATATTTT.

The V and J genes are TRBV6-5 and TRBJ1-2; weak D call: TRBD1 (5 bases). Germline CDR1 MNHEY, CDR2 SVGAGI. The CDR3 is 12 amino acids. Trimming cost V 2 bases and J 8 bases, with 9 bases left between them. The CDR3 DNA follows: TGTGCCAGCAGTTACAATGGGGGGGGCTACACCTTC. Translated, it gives CASSYNGGGYTF.

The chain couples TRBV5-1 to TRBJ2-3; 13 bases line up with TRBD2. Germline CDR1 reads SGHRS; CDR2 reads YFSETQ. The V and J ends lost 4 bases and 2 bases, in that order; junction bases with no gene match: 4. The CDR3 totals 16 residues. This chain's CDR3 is CASSIGLAGDTDTQYF. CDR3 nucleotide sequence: TGCGCCAGCAGCATCGGACTAGCGGGGGACACAGATACGCAGTATTTT.

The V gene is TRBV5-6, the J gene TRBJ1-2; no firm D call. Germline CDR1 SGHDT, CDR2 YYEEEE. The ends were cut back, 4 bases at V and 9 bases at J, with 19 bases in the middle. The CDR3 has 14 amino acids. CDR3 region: CASSPHALLGRYTF. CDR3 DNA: TGTGCCAGCAGCCCTCACGCCTTGCTCGGTCGCTACACCTTC.

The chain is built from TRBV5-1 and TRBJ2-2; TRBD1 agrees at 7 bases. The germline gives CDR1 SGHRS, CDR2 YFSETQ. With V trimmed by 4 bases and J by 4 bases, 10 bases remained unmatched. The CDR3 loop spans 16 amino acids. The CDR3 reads CASSPWTGGSTGELFF. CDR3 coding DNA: TGCGCCAGCAGCCCCTGGACAGGTGGGAGCACCGGGGAGCTGTTTTTT.